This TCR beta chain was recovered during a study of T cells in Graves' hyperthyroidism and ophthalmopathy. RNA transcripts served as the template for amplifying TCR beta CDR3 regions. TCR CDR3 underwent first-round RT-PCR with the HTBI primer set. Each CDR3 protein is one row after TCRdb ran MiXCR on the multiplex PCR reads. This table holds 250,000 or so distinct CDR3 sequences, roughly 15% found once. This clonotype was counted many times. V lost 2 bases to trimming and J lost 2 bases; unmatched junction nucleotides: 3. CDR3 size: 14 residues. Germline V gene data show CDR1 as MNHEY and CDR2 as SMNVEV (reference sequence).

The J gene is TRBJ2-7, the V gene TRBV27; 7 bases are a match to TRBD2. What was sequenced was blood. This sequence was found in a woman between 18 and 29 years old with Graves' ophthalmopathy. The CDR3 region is CASSLSGNTYEQYF. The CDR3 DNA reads TGTGCCAGCAGTTTAAGCGGGAACACCTACGAGCAGTACTTC.